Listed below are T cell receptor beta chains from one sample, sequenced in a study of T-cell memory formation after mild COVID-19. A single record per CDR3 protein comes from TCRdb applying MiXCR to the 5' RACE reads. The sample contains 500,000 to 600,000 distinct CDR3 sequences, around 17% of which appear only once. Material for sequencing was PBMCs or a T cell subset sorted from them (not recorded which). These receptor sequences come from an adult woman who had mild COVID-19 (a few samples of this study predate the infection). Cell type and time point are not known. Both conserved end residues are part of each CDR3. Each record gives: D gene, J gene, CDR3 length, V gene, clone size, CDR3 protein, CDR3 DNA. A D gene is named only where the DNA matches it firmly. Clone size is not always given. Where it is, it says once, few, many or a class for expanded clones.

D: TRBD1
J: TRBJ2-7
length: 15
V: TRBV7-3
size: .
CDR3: CASSLGTGEAYEQYF
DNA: TGTGCCAGCAGCTTAGGGACAGGGGAAGCCTACGAGCAGTACTTC

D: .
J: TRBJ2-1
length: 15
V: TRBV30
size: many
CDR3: CAWSVLRRTNNEQFF
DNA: TGTGCCTGGAGTGTACTCAGGCGCACGAACAATGAGCAGTTCTTC

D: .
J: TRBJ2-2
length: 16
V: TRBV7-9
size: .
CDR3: CASIPREAANTGELFF
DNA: TGTGCCAGCATCCCCCGGGAAGCCGCGAACACCGGGGAGCTGTTTTTT

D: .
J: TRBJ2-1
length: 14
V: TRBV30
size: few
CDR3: CAWNYRGGYNEQFF
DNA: TGTGCCTGGAACTACAGGGGAGGCTACAATGAGCAGTTCTTC

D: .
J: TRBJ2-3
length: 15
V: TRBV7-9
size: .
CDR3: CASSRQPMSTDTQYF
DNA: TGTGCCAGCAGCCGACAGCCAATGAGCACAGATACGCAGTATTTT

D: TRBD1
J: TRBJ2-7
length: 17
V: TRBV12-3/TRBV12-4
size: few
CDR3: CASSPQTGGKEAYEQYF
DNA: TGTGCCAGCAGTCCTCAGACAGGGGGCAAGGAGGCCTACGAGCAGTACTTC

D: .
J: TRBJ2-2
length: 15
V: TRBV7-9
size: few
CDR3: CASSLVWSNTGELFF
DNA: TGTGCCAGCAGCTTAGTTTGGTCCAACACCGGGGAGCTGTTTTTT

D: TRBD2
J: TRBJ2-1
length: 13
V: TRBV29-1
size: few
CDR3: CSHGAGGRNEQFF
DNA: TGCAGTCATGGGGCGGGGGGGCGGAATGAGCAGTTCTTC

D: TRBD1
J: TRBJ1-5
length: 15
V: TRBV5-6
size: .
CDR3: CASSRGEGAWQPQHF
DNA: TGTGCCAGCAGCAGGGGAGAGGGGGCCTGGCAGCCCCAGCATTTT

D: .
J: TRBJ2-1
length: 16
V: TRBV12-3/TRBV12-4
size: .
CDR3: CASSFGWQLGYNEQFF
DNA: TGTGCCAGCAGTTTTGGGTGGCAGTTGGGTTACAATGAGCAGTTCTTC

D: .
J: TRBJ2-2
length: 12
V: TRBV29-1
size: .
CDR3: CSVSTDTGELFF
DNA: TGCAGCGTTTCGACGGACACCGGGGAGCTGTTTTTT

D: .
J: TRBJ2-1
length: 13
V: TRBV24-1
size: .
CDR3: CATSVSITNEQFF
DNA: TGTGCCACCAGTGTTTCTATTACCAATGAGCAGTTCTTC

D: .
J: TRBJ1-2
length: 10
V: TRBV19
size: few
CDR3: CASPTLGYTF
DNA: TGTGCCAGCCCGACCTTGGGCTACACCTTC

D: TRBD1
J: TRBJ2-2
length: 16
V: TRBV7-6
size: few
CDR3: CASSLEGTANTGELFF
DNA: TGTGCCAGCAGCTTAGAGGGGACAGCCAACACCGGGGAGCTGTTTTTT

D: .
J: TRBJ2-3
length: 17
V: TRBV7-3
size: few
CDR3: CASSPKHVLPSTDTQYF
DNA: TGTGCCAGCAGCCCGAAACATGTACTACCCAGCACAGATACGCAGTATTTT

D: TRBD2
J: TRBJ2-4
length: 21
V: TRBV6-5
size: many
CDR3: CASSYIPTGLAGRLAKNIQYF
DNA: TGTGCCAGCAGTTACATCCCGACGGGACTAGCGGGACGGTTAGCCAAAAACATTCAGTACTTC

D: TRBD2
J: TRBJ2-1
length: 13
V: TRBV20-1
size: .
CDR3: CSAKLAGVSEQFF
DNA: TGCAGTGCTAAACTAGCGGGAGTCAGTGAGCAGTTCTTC

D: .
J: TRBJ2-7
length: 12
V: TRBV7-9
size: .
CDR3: CASSSYTNEQYF
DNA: TGTGCCAGCTCCTCGTACACCAACGAGCAGTACTTC

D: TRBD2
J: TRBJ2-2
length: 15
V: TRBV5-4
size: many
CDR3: CASSLAGRATGELFF
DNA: TGTGCCAGCAGCTTGGCGGGGAGGGCCACCGGGGAGCTGTTTTTT

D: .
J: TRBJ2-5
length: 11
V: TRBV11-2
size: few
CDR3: CASSFRTNQYF
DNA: TGTGCCAGCAGCTTTCGCACGAACCAGTACTTC

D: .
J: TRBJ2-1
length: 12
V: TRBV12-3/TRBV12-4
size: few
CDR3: CASKRAGHEQFF
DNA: TGTGCCAGCAAAAGAGCCGGCCATGAGCAGTTCTTC

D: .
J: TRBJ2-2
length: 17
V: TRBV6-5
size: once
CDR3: CASSYPRGAGNTGELFF
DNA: TGTGCCAGCAGTTACCCAAGGGGGGCAGGGAACACCGGGGAGCTGTTTTTT